A selection of T cell receptor beta chains follows, all from one sample in a study of blood T cell repertoires in COVID-19. The data were produced by immunoSEQ multiplex PCR, yet TCRdb's version contains in-frame clones alone and is incomplete. Among about 200,000 clones listed, around 90% were seen once. Sequenced material: PBMCs or T cells enriched from blood (not recorded which). These TCRs come from a woman younger than 45 who had recovered from COVID-19. Each CDR3 is given with its conserved first and last residue. The order of the fields is J gene, V gene, clone size, D gene, CDR3 DNA, CDR3 protein. A D gene is named only where the DNA matches it firmly. Part of the rows lack a size; the others show once, few, many or a class for expanded clones.

j_gene: TRBJ1-2; v_gene: TRBV4-1; abundance: -; d_gene: TRBD1; CDR3nt: TGCGCCAGCAGCCCCCCCGGGACAGGGCGCGGATCTGGCTACACCTTC; CDR3aa: CASSPPGTGRGSGYTF
j_gene: TRBJ2-5; v_gene: TRBV18; abundance: -; d_gene: -; CDR3nt: TGTGCCAGCTCACCTACTAGCCTTGCCTGGGCGGAGACCCAGTACTTC; CDR3aa: CASSPTSLAWAETQYF
j_gene: TRBJ1-5; v_gene: TRBV3-1/TRBV3-2; abundance: once; d_gene: TRBD1; CDR3nt: TGTGCCAGCAGCCAAGGCCGGGACAGACAGCCCCAGCATTTT; CDR3aa: CASSQGRDRQPQHF
j_gene: TRBJ2-7; v_gene: TRBV9; abundance: -; d_gene: TRBD1; CDR3nt: TGTGCCAGCAGCGTGGCCCCGGGACAGACCTACGAGCAGTACTTC; CDR3aa: CASSVAPGQTYEQYF
j_gene: TRBJ1-5; v_gene: TRBV18; abundance: -; d_gene: -; CDR3nt: TGTGCCAGCTCACCAGCCGACAGTCAGCCCCAGCATTTT; CDR3aa: CASSPADSQPQHF
j_gene: TRBJ1-5; v_gene: TRBV30; abundance: -; d_gene: -; CDR3nt: TGTGCCTGGAGTTACAGGTCTGGACAACAGCCCCAGCATTTT; CDR3aa: CAWSYRSGQQPQHF
j_gene: TRBJ1-1; v_gene: TRBV29-1; abundance: -; d_gene: TRBD1; CDR3nt: TGCAGCGTTTGGACAGGCAACACTGAAGCTTTCTTT; CDR3aa: CSVWTGNTEAFF
j_gene: TRBJ1-5; v_gene: TRBV2; abundance: -; d_gene: -; CDR3nt: TGTGCCAGCAACGGGAGGGATGGCAATCAGCCCCAGCATTTT; CDR3aa: CASNGRDGNQPQHF
j_gene: TRBJ2-1; v_gene: TRBV5-4; abundance: -; d_gene: TRBD2; CDR3nt: TGTGCCAGCAGCCACCCGGGGGCTAGCGGGAGGAATGAGCAGTTCTTC; CDR3aa: CASSHPGASGRNEQFF
j_gene: TRBJ1-1; v_gene: TRBV7-2; abundance: few; d_gene: -; CDR3nt: TGTGCCAGCATCCGGGGGGCGTGGAACACTGAAGCTTTCTTT; CDR3aa: CASIRGAWNTEAFF
j_gene: TRBJ2-5; v_gene: TRBV6-1; abundance: -; d_gene: TRBD2; CDR3nt: TGTGCCAGCAGTGAAATACGGTCCCGGGGGGAAGAGACCCAGTACTTC; CDR3aa: CASSEIRSRGEETQYF
j_gene: TRBJ1-4; v_gene: TRBV5-4; abundance: -; d_gene: TRBD1; CDR3nt: TGTGCCAGCAGCTCCACAGGGGTCTCCGATGAAAAACTGTTTTTT; CDR3aa: CASSSTGVSDEKLFF
j_gene: TRBJ2-7; v_gene: TRBV3-1/TRBV3-2; abundance: -; d_gene: TRBD2; CDR3nt: TGTGCCAGCAGGGAGCGGGAGAATTCGTACGAGCAGTACTTC; CDR3aa: CASRERENSYEQYF
j_gene: TRBJ2-3; v_gene: TRBV11-1; abundance: -; d_gene: TRBD2; CDR3nt: TGTGCCAGCAGCTCAAGCGGGAGGGCAGATACGCAGTATTTT; CDR3aa: CASSSSGRADTQYF
j_gene: TRBJ2-1; v_gene: TRBV24-1; abundance: -; d_gene: TRBD2; CDR3nt: TGTGCCTCCCAGCGGGAGATAGGCAATGAGCAGTTCTTC; CDR3aa: CASQREIGNEQFF
j_gene: TRBJ2-7; v_gene: TRBV19; abundance: -; d_gene: TRBD2; CDR3nt: TGTGCCAGTAGTGCGGGAGACTCCTACGAGCAGTACTTC; CDR3aa: CASSAGDSYEQYF
j_gene: TRBJ2-1; v_gene: TRBV5-6; abundance: once; d_gene: -; CDR3nt: TGTGCCAGCAGCTTGTTAGGGCAGGGAACCTACAATGAGCAGTTCTTC; CDR3aa: CASSLLGQGTYNEQFF
j_gene: TRBJ2-4; v_gene: TRBV9; abundance: -; d_gene: -; CDR3nt: TGTGCCAGCAGCGTAGGTCGGGAAGCCAAAAACATTCAGTACTTC; CDR3aa: CASSVGREAKNIQYF
j_gene: TRBJ2-1; v_gene: TRBV27; abundance: -; d_gene: TRBD2; CDR3nt: TGTGCCAGCAAAAAAGTAGCGGGAGAACTCAATGAGCAGTTCTTC; CDR3aa: CASKKVAGELNEQFF
j_gene: TRBJ1-5; v_gene: TRBV18; abundance: -; d_gene: -; CDR3nt: TGTGCCAGCTCACCATCAAGTACGGAGCCCCAGCATTTT; CDR3aa: CASSPSSTEPQHF
j_gene: TRBJ1-4; v_gene: TRBV19; abundance: -; d_gene: TRBD1; CDR3nt: TGTGCCAGTAGCCTCGGGACAGCCGATAATGAAAAACTGTTTTTT; CDR3aa: CASSLGTADNEKLFF
j_gene: TRBJ2-7; v_gene: TRBV6-5; abundance: -; d_gene: -; CDR3nt: TGTGCCAGCACCTACAGTGTGCTTAACGAGCAGTACTTC; CDR3aa: CASTYSVLNEQYF
j_gene: TRBJ2-5; v_gene: TRBV5-1; abundance: -; d_gene: -; CDR3nt: TGCGCCAGCAGCTTGTTACTAGTTAGCCAAGAGACCCAGTACTTC; CDR3aa: CASSLLLVSQETQYF
j_gene: TRBJ2-3; v_gene: TRBV20-1; abundance: -; d_gene: -; CDR3nt: TGCAGTGCCACTAACTTGAATACGCAGTATTTT; CDR3aa: CSATNLNTQYF
j_gene: TRBJ2-7; v_gene: TRBV18; abundance: -; d_gene: TRBD1; CDR3nt: TGTGCCAGCTCACCATTGGGACAGGGTAACGAGCAGTACTTC; CDR3aa: CASSPLGQGNEQYF